A single sample gave rise to the 6 T cell receptor beta chains below, sequenced in a study of blood T cell repertoires in COVID-19. Measured with immunoSEQ multiplex PCR; TCRdb has only the in-frame clones, and not every one. The sample has about 490,000 clones; approximately 83% are singletons. The sequencing sample was made of peripheral blood. Receptors originate from a human donor in a cohort sampled during active COVID-19.

J is TRBJ1-5 and V is TRBV28, with 7 bases matching TRBD1. The CDR3 has 15 amino acids. Germline trimming cut 5 bases from V and 5 bases from J; bases unmatched to any gene: 9. CDR1 MDHEN and CDR2 SYDVKM come from the germline V gene. This CDR3 is CASSTRFRGDQPQHF. DNA for the CDR3: TGTGCCAGCAGTACCAGGTTCAGGGGGGATCAGCCCCAGCATTTT.

The DNA for the CDR3 is TGTGCCTGGAGGGGTCCGGGACAGCCATTTTACCAAGAGACCCAGTACTTC. Encoded protein: CAWRGPGQPFYQETQYF. The J gene is TRBJ2-5, the V gene TRBV30, with 7 bases identical to TRBD1. V lost 3 bases to trimming and J lost 0 bases; unmatched junction nucleotides: 13. The germline CDR1 and CDR2 sequences are GTSNPN and SVGIG (reference sequence). The CDR3 extends over 17 amino acids.

This chain uses TRBV27 with TRBJ2-1, with TRBD2 matching over 10 bases. This CDR3 is built from 17 residues. Germline CDR1 MNHEY, CDR2 SMNVEV (reference sequence). Unmatched junction bases numbered 19, after V lost 11 bases and J lost 6 bases. In nucleotides, the CDR3 is TGTGCCTCACAGCCCGTGGGTGTAGCGGGAGGTTCCAATGAGCAGTTCTTC. It specifies CASQPVGVAGGSNEQFF.

V usage is TRBV27 and J usage is TRBJ1-1; 9 bases are a match to TRBD1. The CDR3 sequence is 16 residues long. The junction had 12 bases not matched to a gene; V was cut back by 5 bases and J by 5 bases. Germline V gene lookup returns CDR1 MNHEY and CDR2 SMNVEV (reference sequence). The CDR3 loop is CASSPNPGTGRTEAFF. CDR3 DNA sequence: TGTGCCAGCAGTCCTAATCCCGGGACAGGGAGGACTGAAGCTTTCTTT.

This clone occurred a few times. The chain links TRBV24-1 to TRBJ2-5, with 9 bases fitting TRBD1. The CDR3 runs 16 residues. With 3 bases clipped from V and 4 bases from J, the junction kept 8 bases outside the gene matches. CDR1 KGHDR and CDR2 SFDVKD come from the germline V gene. The CDR3: CATSDTGQGTGETQYF. The CDR3 nucleotides are TGTGCCACCAGTGATACCGGACAGGGGACGGGAGAGACCCAGTACTTC.

V usage is TRBV7-8 and J usage is TRBJ1-5, with D uncertain. The CDR3 runs to 13 residues. The germline CDR1 and CDR2 sequences are SGHVS and FQNEAQ. V lost 1 base, J lost 5 bases, and 6 bases lay in between. The CDR3: CASSLVRDQPQHF. DNA of the CDR3: TGTGCCAGCAGCTTAGTCCGGGATCAGCCCCAGCATTTT.